This paragraph covers one TCR beta chain sequence. Its antigen is as yet unknown. This sample was taken from a study of long-term antiretroviral therapy in people with HIV. Broader study findings: ART-treated samples gained diversity yet remained below transplant donor controls.

Every specimen held between roughly 0.85-11 million cryopreserved PBMC. These were thawed and washed before DNA extraction. Germline CDR1 and CDR2: MNHEY and SMNVEV (reference sequence). V trimming: 5 bases; J trimming: 9 bases; junction bases outside the gene matches: 17. CDR3 size: 17 residues. Investigators performed immunoSEQ version v3.0 at survey level. Sequencing was performed with immunoSEQ multiplex PCR; in TCRdb, only in-frame clones are kept and a portion is missing. Of about 30,000 clones listed, approximately 85% are singletons. The sequencing used unsorted PBMCs, collected 3 years after starting antiretroviral therapy. V usage is TRBV27 and J usage is TRBJ2-1; 9 nucleotides match TRBD1. This receptor was obtained from a man aged 35 to 55 with HIV. For the CDR3, the DNA is TGTGCCAGCAGTCCGACCTGGGGGACAGGGCTGTCGGGTGAGCAGTTCTTC. It specifies CASSPTWGTGLSGEQFF.